The entry that follows covers one T cell receptor beta chain sequence. Its specific antigen is unknown. Nothing much larger sits one base from this clone, and base qualities are not available. The sample is drawn from a study of T cells in localized non-small cell lung cancer (dated by TCRdb to the early 2020s). With regard to the full study: T cell repertoires of 236 early-stage NSCLC patients were analyzed, with tumors being compared against uninvolved tumor-adjacent lungs. The cohort was made up of 200 to 250 treatment-naive NSCLC patients whose localized lung tumors had been resected. A mean age of about 66 years was recorded for the NSCLC patients, of whom 120 to 150 were male and 107 were female.

The immunoSEQ Assay was used to sequence TCR beta CDR3 regions from DNA. The original methods were these. T cell density was computed as TCR beta template counts normalized to usable DNA estimated by amplifying housekeeping genes. The preseqR package was used to estimate richness by extrapolating to 400,000 templates for PBMC samples and to 120,000 templates for tissue samples. Clonality was taken to be one minus Pielou's evenness. Tissue-enriched TCRs were identified through differential abundance testing performed on productive amino-acid clonotypes, with a minimum total count of 5 and an alpha of 0.1. The Jaccard Index and the Morisita Overlap Index were used to measure how much the repertoires overlapped between compartments. GLIPH grouped TCR beta CDR3s together with public tetramer-defined viral CDR3s, and a viral motif had to include at least three viral sequences and show V-gene enrichment. Imported from immuneACCESS, the table was reduced by TCRdb to in-frame sequences with V and J called. These copies leave out some clones; in studies compared against another copy, an unresolved V gene accounts for under half, and the cause of the remainder is not known. That table is the source of V, J and clone size, and D and trimming were worked out from the DNA. For this sample the table gives roughly 26,000 clones, of which 88% were detected only once. The ten largest clones capture roughly 13% of the sample.

The investigation overall reported the following: Because the study design was exploratory, TCR variables were selected using unadjusted p-values without false-discovery rate correction. Of the top 100 tumor clones, a median of roughly 56 were detected in paired uninvolved adjacent lung; around 30 were also among that lung's top 100. Uninvolved tumor-adjacent lung showed the highest T cell clonality, higher than tumor, which suggests more focused antigenic responses in the uninvolved tumor-adjacent lung. Higher T cell density in blood was associated with longer overall survival, whereas higher clonality in adjacent lung was associated with shorter survival. Because multi-region tumor sequencing was not done, intratumor heterogeneity could not be ruled out.

V is clipped by 0 bases and J by 9 bases, and the sequence between their germline boundaries is 12 bases long. Looking up the germline V gene yields CDR1 SGHRS and CDR2 YFSETQ. Inclusive of the bounding cysteine and phenylalanine, the CDR3 is 14 residues long. The kept DNA is CDR3 alone, 42 bases in frame from the first base. At diagnosis, peripheral blood, uninvolved tumor-adjacent lung and tumor were collected and stored as a combination of fresh-frozen and FFPE material. For TCR repertoire profiling, blood samples were analyzed as peripheral blood mononuclear cells. The TCR comes from a female donor at least 60 years old with stage II squamous cell lung carcinoma. The rearrangement joined TRBV5-1 to TRBJ2-2, with a tentative D call of TRBD1 or TRBD2, each matching 5 bases. The sample in question was peripheral blood, obtained before any cancer treatment. The DNA reads TGCGCCAGCAGCTTGGGACGGACGGGACGGGAGCTGTTTTTT. Protein translation: CASSLGRTGRELFF.